Below, 26 T cell receptor beta chains from the same sample are listed, as sequenced in a study of PD-1 blockade in mismatch repair-deficient tumors. Clones were read by immunoSEQ multiplex PCR, and TCRdb kept only the in-frame ones, dropping some. The data hold 90,000 to 130,000 clones, with more than 60% observed a single time. This material consisted of peripheral blood, taken 60 weeks after starting pembrolizumab. All receptors derive from an adult with mismatch repair-deficient cancer.

This rearrangement joins TRBV19 to TRBJ1-3; tentatively, D is TRBD1 (5 bases). CDR1 is LNHDA, CDR2 SQIVND, per germline (reference sequence). V lost 3 bases to trimming and J lost 2 bases, with 8 bases between them. The CDR3 is made up of 14 amino acids. The CDR3 reads CASSIRTTGNTIYF. The CDR3 DNA reads as TGTGCCAGTAGTATTCGGACAACTGGAAACACCATATATTTT.

The chain employs TRBV7-8 and TRBJ1-1; the D is unclear. The CDR3 has 14 residues. With 4 bases removed from V and 0 bases from J, the gap between germline ends came to 9 bases. Germline CDR1 is SGHVS and CDR2 is FQNEAQ. The CDR3 region is CASSWIQLNTEAFF. In DNA form, the CDR3 reads TGTGCCAGCAGCTGGATACAGCTGAACACTGAAGCTTTCTTT.

This clone has just one count. This chain links TRBV7-2 with TRBJ2-7; possibly TRBD1 for D (6 bases). The germline V and J ends were trimmed by 5 bases and 12 bases, with 20 bases remaining between them. Germline CDR1 reads SGHTA; CDR2 reads FQGNSA. The CDR3 runs to 13 residues. CDR3 amino acids: CASSPPGQHPRYF. The DNA for the CDR3 is TGTGCCAGCAGCCCTCCGGGACAACACCCACGGTACTTC.

This clone was counted a single time. The chain uses TRBV9 and TRBJ2-1, with TRBD1 as a possible D gene (5 bases). The CDR3 has 14 residues. Germline values: CDR1 SGDLS, CDR2 YYNGEE. The V end was cut by 1 base, the J end by 7 bases, with 12 bases between. The CDR3, as DNA: TGTGCCAGCAGCGTAAGCCCAGACAGAAATGAGCAGTTCTTC. It codes for CASSVSPDRNEQFF.

The chain uses TRBV4-1 and TRBJ2-2; 11 positions agree with TRBD2. Germline assignment: CDR1 MGHRA and CDR2 YSYEKL. The CDR3 sequence is 17 residues long. V lost 3 bases, J lost 3 bases, and 6 bases stayed unmatched. Written as DNA, the CDR3 is TGCGCCAGCAGCCAGGCCCCGGGACTAGCGGACACCGGGGAGCTGTTTTTT. Translated, it gives CASSQAPGLADTGELFF.

V usage is TRBV19 and J usage is TRBJ1-1; possible D gene TRBD1, 5 bases. V lost 5 bases to trimming and J lost 0 bases, with 25 bases between them. Germline V gene sequence: CDR1 LNHDA, CDR2 SQIVND (reference sequence). The CDR3 consists of 19 residues. The CDR3 reads CASSSRGKALLEMNTEAFF. The CDR3 DNA follows: TGTGCCAGTAGTTCCCGGGGGAAGGCGCTTCTCGAGATGAACACTGAAGCTTTCTTT.

The V call is TRBV7-2, the J call TRBJ2-2; D not certain. The CDR3 consists of 14 residues. Trimming left V 1 base short and J 7 bases short, with 10 bases between. Germline loops: CDR1 SGHTA, CDR2 FQGNSA. Written as DNA, the CDR3 is TGTGCCAGCAGCTTAGGGGGTTTTGGCGGGGAGCTGTTTTTT. This codes for CASSLGGFGGELFF.

CDR3: CASSGQGSFSGNTIYF. CDR3 in DNA: TGTGCCAGCAGCGGTCAAGGGAGCTTCTCTGGAAACACCATATATTTT. The chain combines TRBV7-2 with TRBJ1-3, with D unresolved. CDR3 length equals 16 residues. Germline V lookup: CDR1 SGHTA, CDR2 FQGNSA. Trimming removed 5 bases at V and 0 bases at J, with 14 bases between.

The chain recombines TRBV29-1 with TRBJ1-2, with D possibly matching TRBD1 (5 bases). V lost 3 bases to trimming and J lost 2 bases, with 7 bases between them. The CDR3 totals 12 residues. Germline V gene lookup returns CDR1 SQVTM and CDR2 ANQGSEA. CDR3 nucleotides: TGCAGCGTTGAGGCAGGGAACTATGGCTACACCTTC. Translating gives CSVEAGNYGYTF.

This chain links TRBV19 with TRBJ1-5; no clear D. V gave up 1 base and J gave up 2 bases, with 12 bases separating them. The CDR3 runs to 16 residues. Per germline, CDR1 LNHDA and CDR2 SQIVND (reference sequence). CDR3 sequence reads: CASSIVARQGNQPQHF. CDR3 bases: TGTGCCAGTAGTATAGTAGCCAGGCAAGGCAATCAGCCCCAGCATTTT.

V is TRBV4-3 and J is TRBJ1-2, with D perhaps TRBD1 (5 bases). The CDR3 spans 14 residues. Trimming cost V 4 bases and J 11 bases, with 20 bases left between them. Germline V CDR1 and CDR2: LGHNA, YSLEER. In DNA form, the CDR3 reads TGCGCCAGCAGCCCGCCTGGCAGGGAGAAGGGTTACACCTTC. Translating it yields CASSPPGREKGYTF.

J is TRBJ2-1 and V is TRBV2; D could derive from TRBD1 or TRBD2 (5 bases each). Trimming shortened V by 8 bases and J by 9 bases, and 26 bases separated the two germline ends. Germline CDR1 is SNHLY and CDR2 is FYNNEI. The CDR3 extends over 16 amino acids. The CDR3 region is CASLSPSWLQEGEQFF. The CDR3 DNA follows: TGTGCCAGCCTCTCCCCTAGCTGGTTACAGGAAGGTGAGCAGTTCTTC.

The chain carries TRBV7-8 and TRBJ2-1; 14 nucleotides line up with TRBD2. J was trimmed by 3 bases and V by 1 base; bases with no gene match: 5. The CDR3 runs to 18 residues. Looked up from germline, CDR1 is SGHVS and CDR2 is FQNEAQ. This CDR3 is CASSLGGLAGVIYNEQFF. DNA for the CDR3: TGTGCCAGCAGCTTAGGGGGACTAGCGGGAGTTATCTACAATGAGCAGTTCTTC.

The chain uses TRBV10-3 and TRBJ2-7, with 8 bases lining up with TRBD2. The CDR3 has 13 amino acids. In germline, CDR1 is ENHRY, CDR2 SYGVKD. Trimming took 5 bases from V and 3 from J; bases not matched to a gene: 3. The CDR3 DNA sequence: TGTGCCATCAGTCCCGGGACTAGCTACGAGCAGTACTTC. Translated, it gives CAISPGTSYEQYF.

The chain is built from TRBV11-2 and TRBJ2-1, with 11 bases matching TRBD2. In germline, CDR1 is SGHAT, CDR2 FQNNGV. The trim removed 1 base at V and 15 bases at J, leaving 5 bases unmatched. The CDR3 runs to 13 residues. The CDR3 sequence: CASSLASGRRMFF. The CDR3, as DNA: TGTGCCAGCAGCTTAGCTAGCGGGAGGAGGATGTTCTTC.

The chain joins TRBV9 to TRBJ2-5, with D possibly TRBD1 on 5 matching bases. This CDR3 contains 14 residues. Germline V gene lookup returns CDR1 SGDLS and CDR2 YYNGEE. Trimming removed 0 bases at V and 5 bases at J, with 11 bases between. The CDR3 DNA reads TGTGCCAGCAGCGTAGCAGGGTTGGCGGAGACCCAGTACTTC. Amino acid sequence: CASSVAGLAETQYF.

The chain couples TRBV7-3 to TRBJ2-2, with D possibly being TRBD2 (5 bases). This CDR3 is built from 13 residues. V lost 5 bases and J lost 8, with 12 bases in between. The germline V gene encodes CDR1 SGHTA and CDR2 FQGTGA. DNA of the CDR3: TGTGCCAGCAGCCCCGGAGGAAGTGGGGAGCTGTTTTTT. Encoded protein: CASSPGGSGELFF.

The V gene is TRBV7-2, the J gene TRBJ2-5; D call uncertain. V dropped 5 bases and J dropped 7 bases, with 8 bases sitting between them. The CDR3 loop spans 11 amino acids. Germline values: CDR1 SGHTA, CDR2 FQGNSA. The CDR3 region has the DNA TGTGCCAGCAGCCGATCGGCGACCCAGTACTTC. Its protein is CASSRSATQYF. Supplemented by reference TRBV7-2 and TRBJ2-5, the full variable domain reads GAGVSQSPSNKVTEKGKDVELRCDPISGHTALYWYRQSLGQGLEFLIYFQGNSAPDKSGLPSDRFSAERTGGSVSTLTIQRTQQEDSAVYLCASSRSATQYFGPGTRLLVL.

V and J are TRBV5-1 and TRBJ2-3; D remains unclear. Trimming took off 3 bases at V and 4 bases at J, with 27 bases between the two ends. The germline V gene encodes CDR1 SGHRS and CDR2 YFSETQ. The CDR3 is 19 amino acids. The chain's CDR3 is CASSSEVWSRESSADTQYF. CDR3 nucleotide sequence: TGCGCCAGCAGCTCGGAAGTCTGGTCAAGGGAATCTTCGGCAGATACGCAGTATTTT.

There are many counts of this clone. The chain couples TRBV19 to TRBJ2-2; D is perhaps TRBD1 (5 bases). Trimming shortened V by 0 bases and J by 6 bases, and 11 bases separated the two germline ends. Germline V gene sequence: CDR1 LNHDA, CDR2 SQIVND (reference sequence). The CDR3 runs to 15 residues. The CDR3 loop is CASSIDLRGAGELFF. The CDR3 region has the DNA TGTGCCAGTAGTATAGATCTAAGGGGCGCCGGGGAGCTGTTTTTT.

The chain joins TRBV5-1 to TRBJ2-7; D is unresolved. The CDR3 has 16 residues. Germline assignment: CDR1 SGHRS and CDR2 YFSETQ. V was pared by 4 bases and J by 4 bases, with 21 bases between. The CDR3: CASSHRSDIVTYEQYF. Written as DNA, the CDR3 is TGCGCCAGCAGCCATCGTTCCGACATCGTGACTTACGAGCAGTACTTC.

V and J are TRBV30 and TRBJ2-7; TRBD2 aligns across 7 bases. CDR1 and CDR2 (germline): GTSNPN, SVGIG (reference sequence). With V trimmed by 3 bases and J by 5 bases, 10 bases remained unmatched. The CDR3 loop spans 14 amino acids. This chain's CDR3 is CAWSLSGVGDEQYF. The CDR3 region has the DNA TGTGCCTGGAGCCTAAGCGGGGTCGGGGACGAGCAGTACTTC. The complete variable domain, with remaining parts taken from reference TRBV30 and TRBJ2-7, reads SQTIHQWPATLVQPVGSPLSLECTVEGTSNPNLYWYRQAAGRGLQLLFYSVGIGQISSEVPQNLSASRPQDRQFILSSKKLLLSDSGFYLCAWSLSGVGDEQYFGPGTRLTVT.

This chain links TRBV12-5 with TRBJ2-5; the D gene is possibly TRBD1 (6 bases). CDR1 LGHNT and CDR2 FRNRAP come from the germline V gene. Deletions cut 4 bases from V and 0 bases from J, with 9 bases between. This CDR3 is built from 14 residues. The CDR3 DNA follows: TGTGCTAGTGGTTCCTACAGGGACCAAGAGACCCAGTACTTC. This codes for CASGSYRDQETQYF.

This clone was found a few times. The rearrangement joins TRBV5-4 to TRBJ1-1; TRBD1 is a possible D gene (5 bases). V dropped 4 bases and J dropped 5 bases, with 21 bases sitting between them. This CDR3 region has 16 residues. The V gene's germline CDR1 is SGHNT and CDR2 YYREEE (reference sequence). CDR3 protein: CASSVGSGGGGTEAFF. The CDR3 nucleotides read TGTGCCAGCAGCGTAGGTTCTGGGGGAGGTGGGACTGAAGCTTTCTTT.

The chain links TRBV7-8 to TRBJ2-7, with D perhaps TRBD2 (5 bases). The CDR3 spans 15 residues. V lost 7 bases, J lost 7 bases, and 23 bases lay in between. The germline V gene encodes CDR1 SGHVS and CDR2 FQNEAQ. Here the CDR3 reads CASTGFTTAAGEQYF. In DNA form, the CDR3 reads TGTGCCAGCACGGGGTTTACCACGGCCGCTGGGGAGCAGTACTTC.

The chain is built from TRBV29-1 and TRBJ2-7, with D perhaps assigned TRBD1 or TRBD2 (5 bases each). With 7 bases removed from V and 0 bases from J, the gap between germline ends came to 13 bases. The CDR3 has 13 residues. CDR1 is SQVTM and CDR2 is ANQGSEA in the germline V gene. This CDR3 is CSGRGTLSYEQYF. The CDR3 bases are TGCAGCGGGAGAGGGACCCTCTCCTACGAGCAGTACTTC.